The entry below gives a single T cell receptor beta chain sequence along with its context. Its antigen remains unknown. Germline assignment: CDR1 SGHRS and CDR2 YFSETQ. Trimming shortened V by 1 base and J by 0 bases, and 15 bases separated the two germline ends. CDR3 length equals 17 residues. This entry comes from a study of blood T cells in healthy people across ages. Regarding the study as a whole: Naive CD4+ cell counts and diversity both ran higher in long-lived than in aged donors. Because sorting was not performed, PBMCs prevented conclusive naive versus antigen-experienced comparison.

The second PCR ran roughly 6 to 11 cycles with a sample-barcoded 5' primer and J-beta primers. TCRdb processed the 5' RACE reads anew with MiXCR; each CDR3 protein has one entry. The profile shows about 1,800,000 distinct CDR3 sequences, about 28% of them singletons. The source of this sequence is a woman aged 30 to 39 in good health. Specimen: blood. The chain couples TRBV5-1 to TRBJ2-3; D remains unclear. The CDR3 region has the DNA TGCGCCAGCAGCTTGCTGGGGTACGGGTTTAGCACAGATACGCAGTATTTT. It encodes CASSLLGYGFSTDTQYF.